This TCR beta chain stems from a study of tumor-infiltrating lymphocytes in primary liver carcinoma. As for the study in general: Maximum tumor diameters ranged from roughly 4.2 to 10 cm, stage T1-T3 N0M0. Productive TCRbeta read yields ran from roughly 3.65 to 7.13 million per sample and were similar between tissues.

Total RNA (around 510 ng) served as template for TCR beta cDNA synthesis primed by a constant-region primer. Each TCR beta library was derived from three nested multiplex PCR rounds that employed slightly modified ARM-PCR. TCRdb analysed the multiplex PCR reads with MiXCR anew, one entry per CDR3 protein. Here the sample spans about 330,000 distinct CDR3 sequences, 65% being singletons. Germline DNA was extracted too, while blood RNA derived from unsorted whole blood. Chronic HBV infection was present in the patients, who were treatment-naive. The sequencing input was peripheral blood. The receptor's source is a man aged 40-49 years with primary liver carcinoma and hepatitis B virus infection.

The CDR3 sequence is CASSAVTRASYEQYF. DNA for the CDR3: TGTGCCAGCAGTGCCGTTACAAGGGCGTCCTACGAGCAGTACTTC. J is TRBJ2-7 and V is TRBV6-1; D gene uncertain. The CDR3 consists of 15 residues. Germline V lookup: CDR1 MNHNS, CDR2 SASEGT. The ends were cut back, 4 bases at V and 1 base at J, with 14 bases in the middle.